This TCR beta chain was found in a study of Tregs in tolerant kidney transplant recipients. Study-level background: Antibodies separated recipient from donor cells.

Details on this clone: Its antigen is unknown.

V lost 4 bases and J lost 5, with 12 bases in between. The germline V gene has CDR1 SGHRS and CDR2 YFSETQ. The CDR3 runs to 13 residues. Libraries were prepared by immunoSEQ multiplex PCR; TCRdb keeps only in-frame clonotypes and omits some of them. Of more than 25,000 clones detected, 65% to 85% appear once; the ten largest clones hold 2% to 2.5%. Study-level results: Tregs expanded with activated donor B cells seemed most donor-specific. The small number of patients limits these findings pending further validation. No direct test of biological reproducibility was done here.

The chain has TRBV5-1 and TRBJ1-1; D uncertain. The source of this sequence is a human donor in good health. Sequencing input: Tregs from blood cultured with allogeneic cells. This chain's CDR3 is CASSDGRRTEAFF. Here the CDR3 DNA reads TGCGCCAGCAGCGACGGACGAAGGACTGAAGCTTTCTTT.